This T cell receptor beta chain appears in the sequencing data of a study of response to subunit inactivated influenza vaccine. Study observations and caveats: There was a suggestion from the authors that each seasonal influenza vaccination recruits few new T cells.

This CDR3 contains 14 residues. Germline CDR1 and CDR2: DFQATT and SNEGSKA (reference sequence). The ends were cut back, 3 bases at V and 0 bases at J, with 12 bases in the middle. One entry per CDR3 protein results from TCRdb running MiXCR on the RT-PCR reads. In the table there are 450,000 to 700,000 distinct CDR3 sequences, 14% of which are singletons. This clonotype was counted between two and nine times. Its matching antigen is unknown. This specimen was PBMCs from blood, taken roughly 12 days after vaccination. The chain combines TRBV20-1 with TRBJ2-7; D is ambiguous. The clonotype was recovered from a man between 50 and 59 years old who received an inactivated influenza vaccine. The CDR3, as DNA: TGCAGTGCTAGGGGCTTGGGAACCTCCTACGAGCAGTACTTC. This translates into CSARGLGTSYEQYF.